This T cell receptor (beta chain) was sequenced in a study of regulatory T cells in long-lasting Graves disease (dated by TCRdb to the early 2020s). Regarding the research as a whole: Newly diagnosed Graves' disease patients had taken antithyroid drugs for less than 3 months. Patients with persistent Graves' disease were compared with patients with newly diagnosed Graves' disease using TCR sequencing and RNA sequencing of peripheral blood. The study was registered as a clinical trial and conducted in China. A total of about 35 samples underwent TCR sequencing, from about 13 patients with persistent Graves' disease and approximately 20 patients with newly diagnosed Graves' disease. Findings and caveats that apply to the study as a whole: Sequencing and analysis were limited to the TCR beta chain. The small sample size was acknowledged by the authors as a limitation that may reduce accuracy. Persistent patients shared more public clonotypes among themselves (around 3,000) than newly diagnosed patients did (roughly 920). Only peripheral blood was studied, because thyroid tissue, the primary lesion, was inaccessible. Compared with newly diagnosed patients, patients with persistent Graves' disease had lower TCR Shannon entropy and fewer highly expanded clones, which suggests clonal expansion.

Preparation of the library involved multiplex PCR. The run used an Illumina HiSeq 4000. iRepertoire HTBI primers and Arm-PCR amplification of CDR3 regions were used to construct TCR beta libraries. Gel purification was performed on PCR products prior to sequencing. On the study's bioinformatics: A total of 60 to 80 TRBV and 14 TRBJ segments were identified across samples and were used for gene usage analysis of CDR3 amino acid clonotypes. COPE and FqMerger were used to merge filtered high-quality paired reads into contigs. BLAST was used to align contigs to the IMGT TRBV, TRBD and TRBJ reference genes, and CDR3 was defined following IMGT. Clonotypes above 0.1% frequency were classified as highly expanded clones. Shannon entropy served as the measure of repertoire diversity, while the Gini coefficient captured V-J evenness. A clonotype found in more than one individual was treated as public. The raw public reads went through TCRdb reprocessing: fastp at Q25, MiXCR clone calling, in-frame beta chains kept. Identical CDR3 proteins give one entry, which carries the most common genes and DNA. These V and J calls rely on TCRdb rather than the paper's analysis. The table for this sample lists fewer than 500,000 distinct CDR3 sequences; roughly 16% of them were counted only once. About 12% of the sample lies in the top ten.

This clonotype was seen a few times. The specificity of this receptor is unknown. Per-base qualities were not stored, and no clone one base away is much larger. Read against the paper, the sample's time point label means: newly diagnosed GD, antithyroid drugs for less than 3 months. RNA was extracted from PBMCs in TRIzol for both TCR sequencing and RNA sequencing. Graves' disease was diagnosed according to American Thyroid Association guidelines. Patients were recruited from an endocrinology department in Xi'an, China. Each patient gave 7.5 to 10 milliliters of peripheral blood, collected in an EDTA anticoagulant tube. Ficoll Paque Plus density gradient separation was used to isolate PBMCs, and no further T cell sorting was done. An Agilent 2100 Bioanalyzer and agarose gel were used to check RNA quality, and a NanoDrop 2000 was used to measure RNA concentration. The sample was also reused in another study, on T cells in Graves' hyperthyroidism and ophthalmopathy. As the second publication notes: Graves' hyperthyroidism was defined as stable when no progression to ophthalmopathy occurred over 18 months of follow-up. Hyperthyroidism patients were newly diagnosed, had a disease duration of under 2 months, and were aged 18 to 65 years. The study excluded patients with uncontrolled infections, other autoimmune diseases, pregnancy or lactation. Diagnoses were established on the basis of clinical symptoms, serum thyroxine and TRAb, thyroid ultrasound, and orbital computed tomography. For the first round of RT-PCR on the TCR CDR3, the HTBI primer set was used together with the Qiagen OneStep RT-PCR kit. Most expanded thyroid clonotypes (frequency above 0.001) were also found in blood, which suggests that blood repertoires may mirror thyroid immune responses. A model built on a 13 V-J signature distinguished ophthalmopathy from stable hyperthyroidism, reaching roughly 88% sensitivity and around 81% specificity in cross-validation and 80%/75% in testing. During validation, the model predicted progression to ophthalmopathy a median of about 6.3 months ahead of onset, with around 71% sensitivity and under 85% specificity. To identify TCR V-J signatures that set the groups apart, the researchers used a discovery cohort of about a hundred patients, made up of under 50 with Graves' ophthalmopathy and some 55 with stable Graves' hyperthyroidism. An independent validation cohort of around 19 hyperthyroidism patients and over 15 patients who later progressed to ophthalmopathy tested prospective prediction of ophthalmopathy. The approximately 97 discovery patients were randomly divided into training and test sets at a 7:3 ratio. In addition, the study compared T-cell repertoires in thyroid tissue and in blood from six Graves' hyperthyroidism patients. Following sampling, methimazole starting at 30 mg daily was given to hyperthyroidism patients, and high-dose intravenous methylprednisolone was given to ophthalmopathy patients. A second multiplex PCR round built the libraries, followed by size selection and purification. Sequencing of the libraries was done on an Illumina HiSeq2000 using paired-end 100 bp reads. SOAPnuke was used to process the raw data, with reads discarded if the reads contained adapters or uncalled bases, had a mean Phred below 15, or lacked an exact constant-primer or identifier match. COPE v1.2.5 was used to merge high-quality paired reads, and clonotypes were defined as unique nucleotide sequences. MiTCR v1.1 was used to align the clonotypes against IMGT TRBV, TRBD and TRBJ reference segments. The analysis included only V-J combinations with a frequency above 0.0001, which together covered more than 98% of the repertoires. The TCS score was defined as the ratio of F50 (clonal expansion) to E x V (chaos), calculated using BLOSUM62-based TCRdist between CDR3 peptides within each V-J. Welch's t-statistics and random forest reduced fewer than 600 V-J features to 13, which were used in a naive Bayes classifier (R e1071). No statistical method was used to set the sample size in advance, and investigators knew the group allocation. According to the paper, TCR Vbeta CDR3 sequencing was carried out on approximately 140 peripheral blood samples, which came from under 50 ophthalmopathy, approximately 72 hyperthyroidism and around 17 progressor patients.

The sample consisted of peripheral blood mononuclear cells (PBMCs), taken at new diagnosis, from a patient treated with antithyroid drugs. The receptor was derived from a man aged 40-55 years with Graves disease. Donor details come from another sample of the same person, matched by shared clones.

The DNA reads as follows: TGCGCCAGCAGCATCGGACGGACTAACTATGGCTACACCTTC. It encodes CASSIGRTNYGYTF. This chain is built from TRBV5-1 and TRBJ1-2; no D gene call is confident. Reading from cysteine to phenylalanine, the CDR3 counts 14 amino acids. Just the 42-base CDR3 DNA is kept, in frame starting at base 1. Looking up the germline V gene yields CDR1 SGHRS and CDR2 YFSETQ. A distance of 10 bases separates the germline ends of V and J, which lose 4 bases and 0 bases respectively.